These 21 T cell receptor beta chains share one sample of origin, sequenced in a study of T-cell reconstitution after alpha-beta-depleted transplantation in children. As it was prepared, the TCRbeta library received unique molecular identifiers. In TCRdb, the PCR reads were re-called with MiXCR into one record per CDR3 protein. This table has about 27,000 distinct CDR3 sequences, roughly 6% appearing once. The sample was PBMCs, mostly from graft donor cells, taken 180 days after TCRalphabeta/CD19-depleted stem cell transplant. The receptor source for this set is a male patient under 18 who had a stem cell transplant for acute myeloid leukemia, so the T cells may come from the graft donor.

This clonotype was found once. The chain links TRBV20-1 to TRBJ1-5; D may be TRBD1 (6 bases). The CDR3 has 19 residues. In germline, CDR1 is DFQATT, CDR2 SNEGSKA (reference sequence). The V end was cut by 6 bases, the J end by 0 bases, with 27 bases between. The CDR3 DNA sequence: TGCAGTGCCCAAGCTGGGGGCAGCGGCGGGTTCTATAGCAATCAGCCCCAGCATTTT. Its protein is CSAQAGGSGGFYSNQPQHF.

This clonotype came up many times. V and J are TRBV7-3 and TRBJ2-2, with 12 bases fitting TRBD2. The CDR3 covers 19 residues. Losses at the gene ends were 5 bases for V and 0 bases for J; bases not matched to a gene: 10. Germline V CDR1 and CDR2: SGHTA, FQGTGA. CDR3 region: CASSLLGLAGYANTGELFF. In DNA form, the CDR3 reads TGTGCCAGCAGCCTCTTAGGACTAGCGGGATATGCGAACACCGGGGAGCTGTTTTTT.

This clonotype appeared many times. V is TRBV6-5 and J is TRBJ2-5, with D unclear. The CDR3 extends over 11 amino acids. Per germline, CDR1 MNHEY and CDR2 SVGAGI. Trimming took 6 bases from V and 4 from J, leaving 6 bases between them. In DNA, the CDR3 is TGTGCCAGCAGGCTATCAGAGACCCAGTACTTC. This encodes CASRLSETQYF.

Ten or more counts support this clonotype. The chain links TRBV5-1 to TRBJ2-7; D possibly corresponds to TRBD2 (5 bases). V gave up 5 bases and J gave up 2 bases, with 17 bases separating them. The CDR3 is made up of 15 amino acids. CDR1 is SGHRS, CDR2 YFSETQ, per germline. The CDR3 spells CASRLEAAGPYEQYF. CDR3 DNA: TGCGCCAGCAGGCTTGAGGCCGCGGGCCCCTACGAGCAGTACTTC.

This clonotype came up many times. This chain connects TRBV15 to TRBJ2-7; D not certain. The germline CDR1 and CDR2 sequences are LNHNV and YYDKDF (reference sequence). CDR3 length: 13 amino acids. V lost 0 bases to trimming and J lost 4 bases, with 7 bases between them. The CDR3 is CATSRDPPYEQYF. CDR3 DNA sequence: TGTGCCACCAGCAGAGATCCCCCTTACGAGCAGTACTTC.

This clonotype was found many times. The chain carries TRBV7-8 and TRBJ1-2, with no clear D. The CDR3 is 19 amino acids. Trimming shortened V by 2 bases and J by 2 bases, and 24 bases separated the two germline ends. The germline V gene has CDR1 SGHVS and CDR2 FQNEAQ. The CDR3 is CASSLSADKLPRLNYGYTF. CDR3 coding DNA: TGTGCCAGCAGCTTATCAGCCGACAAACTACCACGCTTAAACTATGGCTACACCTTC.

In this sample, this clonotype turned up many times. The chain combines TRBV7-2 with TRBJ2-1; 9 nucleotides match TRBD2. The CDR3 runs to 16 residues. The V gene end was trimmed by 6 bases and the J gene end by 5 bases; junction bases not matched to a gene: 11. CDR1 SGHTA and CDR2 FQGNSA come from the germline V gene. CDR3 protein: CASRTRREGLDNEQFF. The DNA of the CDR3 is TGTGCCAGCAGAACACGGCGGGAGGGCCTCGACAATGAGCAGTTCTTC.

This clonotype was detected many times. The chain links TRBV7-3 to TRBJ2-3; 8 bases align to TRBD2. J gave up 2 bases and V 5 bases, and 15 bases lay outside the gene matches. Germline V lookup: CDR1 SGHTA, CDR2 FQGTGA. This CDR3 comprises 18 residues. CDR3 sequence: CASSPRASSGPITDTQYF. Written as DNA, the CDR3 is TGTGCCAGCAGCCCCCGGGCCTCTAGCGGGCCAATCACAGATACGCAGTATTTT.

This clonotype was seen ten or more times. The chain is built from TRBV3-1 and TRBJ2-3; perhaps TRBD2 as D (7 bases). V was pared by 7 bases and J by 2 bases, with 19 bases between. This CDR3 has 16 amino acids. Germline V gene lookup returns CDR1 LGHDT and CDR2 YNNKEL (reference sequence). The CDR3 is CASNHRRGAFTDTQYF. Written as DNA, the CDR3 is TGTGCCAGCAACCACCGTCGGGGGGCTTTCACAGATACGCAGTATTTT.

This clonotype came up many times. The rearrangement links TRBV2 to TRBJ2-1, with TRBD1 as a possible D gene (5 bases). V was cut by 6 bases and J by 0 bases, with 15 bases left in between. CDR1 and CDR2 (germline): SNHLY, FYNNEI. There are 16 residues in the CDR3. The CDR3 sequence: CASRDDSFSSYNEQFF. CDR3 in DNA: TGTGCCAGCAGGGATGACAGCTTCAGCTCCTACAATGAGCAGTTCTTC.

In its sample, this clonotype was seen many times. V usage is TRBV7-9 and J usage is TRBJ2-1; 9 bases match TRBD1. From germline, CDR1 is SEHNR and CDR2 FQNEAQ (reference sequence). The V and J ends lost 3 bases and 3 bases, in that order; junction bases with no gene match: 3. The CDR3 totals 15 residues. For the CDR3, the DNA is TGTGCCAGCAGCTTCGGGACAGGGAGCTACAATGAGCAGTTCTTC. Its translation is CASSFGTGSYNEQFF.

Ten or more counts support this clonotype. The genes are TRBV19 and TRBJ2-2, with 9 bases matching TRBD2. J lost 3 bases, V lost 5 bases, and 4 bases had no gene match. The CDR3 totals 15 residues. Germline assignment: CDR1 LNHDA and CDR2 SQIVND (reference sequence). The chain's CDR3 is CASSRVAGDTGELFF. The CDR3 DNA reads TGTGCCAGTAGTCGAGTAGCGGGGGACACCGGGGAGCTGTTTTTT.

At least ten counts were recorded for this clonotype. The chain uses TRBV12-3 or TRBV12-4 and TRBJ1-1; TRBD1 might be the D (5 bases). There are 13 residues in the CDR3. Trimming cost V 6 bases and J 3 bases, with 11 bases left between them. CDR3 region: CASRGKGDTEAFF. In DNA, the CDR3 is TGTGCCAGCAGGGGCAAAGGGGACACTGAAGCTTTCTTT.

This clonotype has ten or more counts. The CDR3 DNA reads as TGTGCCAGCAGCCCCTTTGGACAGGGGAAGTACCACGAGCAGTACTTC. The encoded protein is CASSPFGQGKYHEQYF. The chain couples TRBV28 to TRBJ2-7; 9 bases map to TRBD1. The CDR3 has 16 residues. Germline CDR1 and CDR2: MDHEN and SYDVKM. Losses at the gene ends were 6 bases for V and 5 bases for J; bases not matched to a gene: 14.

This chain uses TRBV20-1 with TRBJ2-1; 13 bases fit TRBD2. Looked up from germline, CDR1 is DFQATT and CDR2 is SNEGSKA (reference sequence). V lost 1 base and J lost 2; bases outside the gene matches: 2. This CDR3 spans 16 amino acids. DNA of the CDR3: TGCAGTGCTAGAGGGACTAGCGGGAGTACCTACAATGAGCAGTTCTTC. Its translation: CSARGTSGSTYNEQFF.

This clonotype was seen many times. The chain uses TRBV6-5 and TRBJ2-7; weak D call: TRBD1 (5 bases). Germline V CDR1 and CDR2: MNHEY, SVGAGI. The CDR3 has 16 residues. Trimming removed 1 base at V and 1 base at J, with 14 bases between. CDR3 DNA sequence: TGTGCCAGCAGTTACTATGTCGGACAAAGGTCCTACGAGCAGTACTTC. Translating gives CASSYYVGQRSYEQYF.

This clonotype was picked up many times. The J gene is TRBJ1-1, the V gene TRBV4-3, with TRBD1 identical over 7 bases. This CDR3 region has 14 residues. V was clipped by 1 base and J by 4 bases; unmatched bases: 3. From germline, CDR1 is LGHNA and CDR2 YSLEER. The CDR3 sequence is CASSQADRATEAFF. DNA of the CDR3: TGCGCCAGCAGCCAAGCTGACAGGGCCACTGAAGCTTTCTTT.

This clonotype is labeled as medium-sized. The genes are TRBV20-1 and TRBJ1-2; TRBD1 might be the D (6 bases). CDR1 and CDR2 (germline): DFQATT, SNEGSKA (reference sequence). The CDR3 is 14 residues long. The V end was cut by 6 bases, the J end by 8 bases, with 22 bases between. CDR3 nucleotides: TGCAGTGCCGACGCAGGGGCAGGGAGTAAGGGCTACACCTTC. It translates to CSADAGAGSKGYTF.

Ten or more counts support this clonotype. This chain links TRBV6-2 or TRBV6-3 with TRBJ1-4; weak D call: TRBD1 (5 bases). Trimming shortened V by 6 bases and J by 12 bases, and 14 bases separated the two germline ends. CDR1 is MNHEY, CDR2 SVGEGT, per germline. This CDR3 spans 12 amino acids. The CDR3 sequence: CASSTTGYELFF. The CDR3, as DNA: TGTGCCAGCAGCACCACAGGATATGAACTGTTTTTT.

This clonotype was observed at least ten times. The V gene is TRBV18, the J gene TRBJ2-3; tentative D call: TRBD2 (5 bases). The CDR3 has 14 residues. With 1 base removed from V and 6 bases from J, the gap between germline ends came to 11 bases. CDR1 and CDR2 (germline): KGHSH, LQKENI. CDR3 sequence reads: CASSPLREADTQYF. CDR3 sequence (DNA): TGTGCCAGCTCACCACTGAGGGAAGCGGATACGCAGTATTTT.

The sample holds many counts of this clonotype. V gene TRBV14 combines with J gene TRBJ2-1; D possibly uses TRBD1 or TRBD2 (5 bases each). Per germline, CDR1 SGHDN and CDR2 FVKESK. The CDR3 extends over 12 amino acids. V lost 5 bases and J 10 bases, leaving 12 bases between the germline ends. This CDR3 reads CASSGSGLEQFF. The CDR3 DNA follows: TGTGCCAGCAGCGGGTCGGGGCTAGAGCAGTTCTTC.